This section outlines one T cell receptor (beta chain) sequence together with its context. This specimen comes from a study of blood T cell repertoires in COVID-19. This CDR3 is built from 15 residues. V was trimmed by 3 bases and J by 0 bases, leaving 11 bases between them. Germline V lookup: CDR1 LNHDA, CDR2 SQIVND (reference sequence). Profiling relied on immunoSEQ multiplex PCR, and the TCRdb table lists in-frame clones only, not all of them. Among about 170,000 clones listed, around 82% were seen once. Sequencing was performed on peripheral blood. The chain carries TRBV19 and TRBJ1-2; no reliable D call. This TCR derives from a man aged 18 to 30 with active or convalescent COVID-19. CDR3 amino acids: CASSMAVLANYGYTF. The CDR3 DNA reads as TGTGCCAGTAGTATGGCAGTGCTAGCTAACTATGGCTACACCTTC.